The entry below gives a single T cell receptor (beta chain) sequence along with its context. Its antigen is unknown. This entry belongs to a study of identical twins. Points from the study as a whole: There is a chance that invariant MAIT and iNKT cells partially muddied zero-insertion analyses. Clonotypes of the beta chain that were abundant in cord blood carried fewer insertions (memory repertoires showed none). Low generation-probability sequences were in excess among twin-shared out-of-frame alpha sequences.

Unique molecular identifiers were in the cDNA, with template-switch universal primer binding. TCRdb re-analysed the 5' RACE reads in MiXCR, keeping a single row per CDR3 protein. The sample holds under 300,000 distinct CDR3 sequences, around an eighth seen once. The CDR3 spans 13 residues. Deletions cut 1 base from V and 6 bases from J, with 8 bases between. CDR1 and CDR2 (germline): LGHDT, YNNKEL (reference sequence). This TCR was sampled from a woman aged 18-30 years in good health. The gene calls are TRBV3-1 and TRBJ2-3; D may be TRBD2 (6 bases). Sequences were obtained from memory (CD45RO+) T cells sorted from blood. CDR3 sequence reads: CASSQVGGDTQYF. Here the CDR3 DNA reads TGTGCCAGCAGCCAAGTTGGGGGGGATACGCAGTATTTT.